The 10 T cell receptor beta chains presented below share a single source sample, sequenced in a study of T cells after posttransplantation cyclophosphamide. This table comes from immunoSEQ multiplex PCR, and its TCRdb copy is limited to in-frame clones, with some not included. The data show approximately 26,000 clones, with 80% to 90% seen just once and around 3.5% held by the top ten. Source material: PBMCs. Source of these receptors: a man aged 50 to 59.

This clone appeared a single time. This chain joins TRBV4-3 and TRBJ1-4; D may be TRBD1 (5 bases). The germline V and J ends were trimmed by 0 bases and 5 bases, with 10 bases remaining between them. In germline, CDR1 is LGHNA, CDR2 YSLEER. The CDR3 has 15 amino acids. CDR3 nucleotides: TGCGCCAGCAGCCAAGATCGGGGGTTAAATGAAAAACTGTTTTTT. Translated: CASSQDRGLNEKLFF.

The chain uses TRBV23-1 and TRBJ1-4; a weak D match, TRBD1 (6 bases). TRBV23-1 is classed as an ORF, of uncertain function. The CDR3 consists of 18 residues. The V end was cut by 4 bases, the J end by 0 bases, with 18 bases between. The CDR3 DNA reads as TGCGCCAGCAGTCTCCGACACAGGGTGCTTTCAACTAATGAAAAACTGTTTTTT. This codes for CASSLRHRVLSTNEKLFF.

J is TRBJ2-7 and V is TRBV11-3; 8 bases map to TRBD1. Trimming cost V 5 bases and J 3 bases; bases outside gene matches: 9. Germline V gene lookup returns CDR1 SGHNT and CDR2 YENEEA. This CDR3 contains 15 residues. The CDR3 loop reads CASSLRRTGLYEQYF. The CDR3, as DNA: TGTGCCAGCAGCCTCCGAAGGACAGGGCTCTACGAGCAGTACTTC.

DNA for the CDR3: TGTGCCAGCAGTTTATCAGGATCGGGTCAGCCCCAGCATTTT. It codes for CASSLSGSGQPQHF. This chain joins TRBV27 and TRBJ1-5, with D unclear. CDR3 length equals 14 residues. Trimming cost V 0 bases and J 6 bases, with 9 bases left between them. Germline V gives CDR1 MNHEY, CDR2 SMNVEV (reference sequence).

The chain uses TRBV4-1 and TRBJ1-5; TRBD1 matches 7 bases. Germline V gene sequence: CDR1 MGHRA, CDR2 YSYEKL. The CDR3 is 15 amino acids. Trimming at V came to 1 base and at J to 9 bases, leaving 9 bases not matched to a gene. The CDR3 nucleotides read TGCGCCAGCAGCCAAGGAACGGGACAGTCAACGCCCCAGCATTTT. Amino acid sequence: CASSQGTGQSTPQHF.

The rearrangement joins TRBV9 to TRBJ1-2; D is uncertain. CDR1 and CDR2 from the germline V gene are SGDLS and YYNGEE. The V and J ends lost 3 bases and 7 bases respectively, with 10 bases between them. This CDR3 is built from 12 residues. The CDR3 nucleotides read TGTGCCAGCAGCGGAGGAAGTTTTGGCTACACCTTC. It yields the protein CASSGGSFGYTF.

This clone was seen just once. The J gene is TRBJ2-1, the V gene TRBV2; D unresolved. V lost 8 bases, J lost 9 bases, and 17 bases lay in between. The CDR3 runs to 13 residues. From germline, CDR1 is SNHLY and CDR2 FYNNEI. In DNA, the CDR3 is TGTGCCAGCCTAGGCTCGACCCTGGGTGAGCAGTTCTTC. As protein: CASLGSTLGEQFF.

The rearrangement links TRBV5-4 to TRBJ2-5, with D perhaps matching TRBD2 (6 bases). There are 15 residues in the CDR3. Germline loops: CDR1 SGHNT, CDR2 YYREEE (reference sequence). Trimming removed 0 bases from V and 5 bases from J, with 14 bases in between. The CDR3 region has the DNA TGTGCCAGCAGCTTGGGACTAGTTGAGGGGGAGACCCAGTACTTC. This gives the protein CASSLGLVEGETQYF.

The rearrangement links TRBV10-3 to TRBJ2-7; maybe TRBD2 (6 bases). There are 16 residues in the CDR3. Germline loops: CDR1 ENHRY, CDR2 SYGVKD. V dropped 0 bases and J dropped 3 bases, with 15 bases sitting between them. CDR3 amino acids: CAISESRGSVLYEQYF. CDR3 sequence (DNA): TGTGCCATCAGTGAGTCTCGGGGGTCAGTACTCTACGAGCAGTACTTC.

J is TRBJ2-6 and V is TRBV19; D might be TRBD2 (5 bases). This CDR3 spans 15 amino acids. Between the trimmed V and J ends, which lost 5 bases and 2 bases, there was a span of 10 bases. Germline CDR1 and CDR2: LNHDA and SQIVND (reference sequence). The CDR3 DNA reads TGTGCCAGTAGTTCAGGACTTGCTGGGGCCAACGTCCTGACTTTC. Its translation: CASSSGLAGANVLTF.